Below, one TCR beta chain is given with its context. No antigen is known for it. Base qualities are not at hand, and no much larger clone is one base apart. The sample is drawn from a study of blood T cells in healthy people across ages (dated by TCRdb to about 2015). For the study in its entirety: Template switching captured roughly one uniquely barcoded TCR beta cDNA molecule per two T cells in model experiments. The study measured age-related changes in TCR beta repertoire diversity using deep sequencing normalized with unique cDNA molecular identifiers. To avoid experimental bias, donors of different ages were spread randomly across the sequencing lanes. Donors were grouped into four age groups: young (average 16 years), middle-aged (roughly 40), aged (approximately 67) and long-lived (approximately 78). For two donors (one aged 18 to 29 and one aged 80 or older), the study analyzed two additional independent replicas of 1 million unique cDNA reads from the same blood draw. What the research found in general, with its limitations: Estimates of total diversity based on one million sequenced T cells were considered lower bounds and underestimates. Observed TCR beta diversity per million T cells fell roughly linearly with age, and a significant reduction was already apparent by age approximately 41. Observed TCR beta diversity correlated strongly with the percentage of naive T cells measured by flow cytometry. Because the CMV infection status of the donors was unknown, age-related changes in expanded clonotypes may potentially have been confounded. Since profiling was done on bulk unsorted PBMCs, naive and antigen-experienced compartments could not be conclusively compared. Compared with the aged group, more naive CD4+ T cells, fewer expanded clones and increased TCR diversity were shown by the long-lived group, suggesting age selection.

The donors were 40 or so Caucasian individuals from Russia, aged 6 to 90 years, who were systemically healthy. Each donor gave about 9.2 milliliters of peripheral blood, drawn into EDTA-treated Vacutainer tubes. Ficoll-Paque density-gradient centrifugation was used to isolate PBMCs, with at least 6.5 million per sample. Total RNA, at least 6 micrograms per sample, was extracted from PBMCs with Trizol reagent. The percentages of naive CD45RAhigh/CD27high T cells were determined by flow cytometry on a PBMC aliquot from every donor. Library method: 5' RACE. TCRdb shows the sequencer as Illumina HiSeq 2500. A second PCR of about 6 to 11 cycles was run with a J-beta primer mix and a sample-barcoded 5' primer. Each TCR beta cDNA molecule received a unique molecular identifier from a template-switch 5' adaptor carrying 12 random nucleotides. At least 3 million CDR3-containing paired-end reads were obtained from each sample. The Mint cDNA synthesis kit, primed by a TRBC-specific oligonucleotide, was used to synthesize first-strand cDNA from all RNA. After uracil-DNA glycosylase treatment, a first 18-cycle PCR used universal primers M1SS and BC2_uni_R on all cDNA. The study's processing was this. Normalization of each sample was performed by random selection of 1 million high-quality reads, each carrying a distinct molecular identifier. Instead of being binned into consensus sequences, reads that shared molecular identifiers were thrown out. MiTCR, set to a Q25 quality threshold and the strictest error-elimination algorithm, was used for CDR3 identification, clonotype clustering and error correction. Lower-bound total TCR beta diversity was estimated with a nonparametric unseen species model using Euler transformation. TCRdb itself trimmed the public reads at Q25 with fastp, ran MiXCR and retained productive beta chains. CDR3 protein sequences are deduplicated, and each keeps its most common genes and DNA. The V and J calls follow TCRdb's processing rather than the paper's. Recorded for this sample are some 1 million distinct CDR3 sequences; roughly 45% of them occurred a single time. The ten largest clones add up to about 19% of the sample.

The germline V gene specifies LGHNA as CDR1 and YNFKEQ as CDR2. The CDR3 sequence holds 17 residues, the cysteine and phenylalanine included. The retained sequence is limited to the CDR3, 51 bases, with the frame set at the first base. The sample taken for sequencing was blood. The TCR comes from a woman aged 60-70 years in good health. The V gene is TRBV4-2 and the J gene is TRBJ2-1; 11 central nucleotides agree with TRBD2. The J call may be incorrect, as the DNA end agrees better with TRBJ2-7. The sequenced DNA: TGTGCCAGCAGCCAACTGACTAGCGGGGAATCCTACAATGAGCAGTACTTC. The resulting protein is CASSQLTSGESYNEQYF.